This passage covers 27 T cell receptor beta chains from one sample sequenced in a study of CD8+ T cells in alopecia areata. RNA was extracted and reverse transcribed into cDNA as the sequencing template. Libraries were prepared by immunoSEQ multiplex PCR; TCRdb keeps only in-frame clonotypes and omits some of them. The table lists some 200,000 clones, just over 55% of them singletons, with approximately 4.9% in the top ten. Specimen: CD8+ T cells sorted from blood. All receptors come from a human donor in good health.

The chain couples TRBV7-9 to TRBJ1-1; no definite D call. This CDR3 has 12 amino acids. The V end lost 1 base, the J end lost 7 bases, and 7 bases lay between the germline ends. The germline CDR1 and CDR2 sequences are SEHNR and FQNEAQ (reference sequence). CDR3 in amino acids: CASSLELHEAFF. The CDR3 DNA reads as TGTGCCAGCAGCTTAGAATTGCATGAAGCTTTCTTT. Together with reference TRBV7-9 and TRBJ1-1, the CDR3 gives the full variable domain: DTGVSQNPRHKITKRGQNVTFRCDPISEHNRLYWYRQTLGQGPEFLTYFQNEAQLEKSRLLSDRFSAERPKGSFSTLEIQRTEQGDSAMYLCASSLELHEAFFGQGTRLTVV.

DNA for the CDR3: TGTGCCAGCAGCACTTCTAATTCACCCCTCCACTTT. It translates to CASSTSNSPLHF. The chain employs TRBV13 and TRBJ1-6; D unresolved. V lost 5 bases and J 6 bases, leaving 5 bases between the germline ends. The CDR3 runs 12 residues. Germline CDR1 is PRHDT and CDR2 is FYEKMQ (reference sequence).

The chain links TRBV5-1 to TRBJ1-5; 10 bases line up with TRBD1. Germline loops: CDR1 SGHRS, CDR2 YFSETQ. With 2 bases clipped from V and 8 bases from J, the junction kept 10 bases outside the gene matches. The CDR3 spans 16 residues. The chain's CDR3 is CASSLYGTGDEEPQHF. CDR3 nucleotide sequence: TGCGCCAGCAGCTTATACGGGACAGGGGATGAGGAGCCCCAGCATTTT.

The chain couples TRBV30 to TRBJ1-1; possible D gene TRBD1, 6 bases. This CDR3 spans 14 amino acids. V shed 8 bases and J shed 0 bases, with 16 bases lying between them. Germline CDR1 GTSNPN, CDR2 SVGIG (reference sequence). The CDR3 DNA is TGTGCCACAATGACAGGAGATTTGAACACTGAAGCTTTCTTT. This codes for CATMTGDLNTEAFF.

On this clone: Other DNA sequences within the sample encode an identical CDR3. V and J are TRBV29-1 and TRBJ1-1; no definite D call. Trimming shortened V by 7 bases and J by 0 bases, and 6 bases separated the two germline ends. The CDR3 totals 11 residues. CDR1 SQVTM and CDR2 ANQGSEA come from the germline V gene. For the CDR3, the DNA is TGCAGCGGGACTGTGAACACTGAAGCTTTCTTT. Residues: CSGTVNTEAFF.

This clone occurred once. The chain recombines TRBV29-1 with TRBJ2-7; 8 bases agree with TRBD1. The CDR3 sequence is 14 residues long. V lost 1 base to trimming and J lost 4 bases; unmatched junction nucleotides: 6. From germline, CDR1 is SQVTM and CDR2 ANQGSEA. CDR3 region: CSVEVRTGKYEQYF. DNA for the CDR3: TGCAGCGTTGAAGTCCGGACAGGGAAATACGAGCAGTACTTC.

This chain links TRBV9 with TRBJ1-1; D is perhaps TRBD1 (5 bases). Trimming left V 5 bases short and J 4 bases short, with 9 bases between. This CDR3 spans 12 amino acids. The germline CDR1 and CDR2 sequences are SGDLS and YYNGEE. The CDR3 DNA follows: TGTGCCAGCAGGGGGGTGGGCACTGAAGCTTTCTTT. Translating gives CASRGVGTEAFF.

This chain links TRBV11-2 with TRBJ1-1, with a weak D call TRBD1 (5 bases). This CDR3 region has 14 residues. Deletions cut 5 bases from V and 0 bases from J, with 10 bases between. The germline V gene encodes CDR1 SGHAT and CDR2 FQNNGV. As DNA, the CDR3 is TGTGCCAGCAGCATGACGGACATGAACACTGAAGCTTTCTTT. It encodes CASSMTDMNTEAFF.

The chain uses TRBV29-1 and TRBJ1-2; D is unclear. V was shortened by 3 bases and J by 5 bases, with 10 bases between the two germline ends. CDR1 and CDR2 (germline): SQVTM, ANQGSEA. The CDR3 length is 12 residues. For the CDR3, the DNA is TGCAGCGTTGACGGTACTACTTATGGCTACACCTTC. Its protein product is CSVDGTTYGYTF.

The chain carries TRBV4-1 and TRBJ1-2; no reliable D call. The germline V gene has CDR1 MGHRA and CDR2 YSYEKL. The CDR3 length is 14 residues. Trimming removed 0 bases at V and 7 bases at J, with 12 bases between. The DNA for the CDR3 is TGCGCCAGCAGCCAAGAATCGGGAGGAGTTGGCTACACCTTC. This sequence encodes CASSQESGGVGYTF.

The chain recombines TRBV2 with TRBJ1-1, with 7 bases aligning to TRBD1. The CDR3 is 13 amino acids. Germline V gene sequence: CDR1 SNHLY, CDR2 FYNNEI. The V segment lost 7 bases and the J segment 1 base; nucleotides outside the gene matches: 3. The CDR3 reads CASNDRENTEAFF. CDR3 bases: TGTGCCAGCAATGACAGGGAGAACACTGAAGCTTTCTTT.

The chain recombines TRBV29-1 with TRBJ2-1; D is ambiguous. This CDR3 is 11 amino acids long. The germline gives CDR1 SQVTM, CDR2 ANQGSEA. V dropped 2 bases and J dropped 3 bases, with 2 bases sitting between them. CDR3 nucleotide sequence: TGCAGCGTTGAAAACTACAATGAGCAGTTCTTC. It encodes CSVENYNEQFF.

The CDR3 loop reads CASRGTGVYEQYF. CDR3 sequence (DNA): TGTGCCAGCCGGGGGACAGGGGTCTACGAGCAGTACTTC. The chain couples TRBV6-1 to TRBJ2-7; 10 bases line up with TRBD1. CDR1 is MNHNS, CDR2 SASEGT, per germline. The CDR3 has 13 residues. V was clipped by 8 bases and J by 3 bases; unmatched bases: 4.

The V call is TRBV7-2, the J call TRBJ2-1; D is possibly TRBD1 or TRBD2 (6 bases each). Deletions cut 3 bases from V and 10 bases from J, with 13 bases between. The germline gives CDR1 SGHTA, CDR2 FQGNSA. CDR3 length equals 13 residues. The CDR3 reads CASSFTTGREQFF. CDR3 nucleotide sequence: TGTGCCAGCAGCTTTACTACAGGGAGGGAGCAGTTCTTC. The whole variable domain, remainder taken from reference TRBV7-2 and TRBJ2-1, is GAGVSQSPSNKVTEKGKDVELRCDPISGHTALYWYRQSLGQGLEFLIYFQGNSAPDKSGLPSDRFSAERTGGSVSTLTIQRTQQEDSAVYLCASSFTTGREQFFGPGTRLTVL.

This clone occurred once. The chain has TRBV27 and TRBJ1-2; no clear D gene. CDR3 length: 15 residues. The V end was cut by 8 bases, the J end by 3 bases, with 19 bases between. The germline CDR1 and CDR2 sequences are MNHEY and SMNVEV (reference sequence). The CDR3 reads CASATSTATYYGYTF. Here the CDR3 DNA reads TGTGCCAGCGCTACCTCGACGGCCACTTACTATGGCTACACCTTC.

Note on this clone: Other DNA sequences in the sample encode the same CDR3. The CDR3 spells CASSRGDEQYF. Here the CDR3 DNA reads TGTGCCAGTAGCCGAGGGGACGAGCAGTACTTC. The V and J genes are TRBV19 and TRBJ2-7; D is possibly TRBD1 or TRBD2 (5 bases each). Deletions cut 6 bases from V and 5 bases from J, with 8 bases between. CDR3 length equals 11 residues. Per the germline V gene, CDR1 is LNHDA and CDR2 is SQIVND (reference sequence).

The chain recombines TRBV29-1 with TRBJ2-3; D remains ambiguous. This CDR3 spans 14 amino acids. The V end was cut by 7 bases, the J end by 4 bases, with 18 bases between. Germline lookup yields CDR1 SQVTM and CDR2 ANQGSEA. CDR3 DNA sequence: TGCAGCGCCCCAAGCCTAGTAGGTGCAGATACGCAGTATTTT. Protein: CSAPSLVGADTQYF.

V gene TRBV2 combines with J gene TRBJ2-7; D is tentatively TRBD1 or TRBD2 (5 bases each). Germline CDR1 SNHLY, CDR2 FYNNEI. This CDR3 comprises 15 residues. Trimming took off 0 bases at V and 1 base at J, with 10 bases between the two ends. CDR3 region: CASSEALGRSYEQYF. In DNA, the CDR3 is TGTGCCAGCAGTGAAGCCCTGGGACGGTCCTACGAGCAGTACTTC.

V and J are TRBV7-9 and TRBJ1-1; the D is unclear. This CDR3 has 11 residues. Germline V gene lookup returns CDR1 SEHNR and CDR2 FQNEAQ (reference sequence). V was shortened by 3 bases and J by 11 bases, with 10 bases between the two germline ends. This chain's CDR3 is CASSFGEKAFF. The CDR3 coding sequence is TGTGCCAGCAGCTTCGGAGAGAAGGCTTTCTTT.

The chain joins TRBV5-6 to TRBJ1-1, with D unclear. The CDR3 is 14 residues long. The V gene lost 6 bases and the J gene lost 2 bases, with 14 bases spanning the gap. Germline V CDR1 and CDR2: SGHDT, YYEEEE. CDR3: CASTGPEGNTEAFF. For the CDR3, the DNA is TGTGCCAGCACCGGACCCGAAGGCAACACTGAAGCTTTCTTT.

Here the CDR3 DNA reads TGTGCCAGCAACCCAGGGTGGGCCGTGCACGCAGATACGCAGTATTTT. Encoded protein: CASNPGWAVHADTQYF. The gene calls are TRBV7-9 and TRBJ2-3, with a weak D call TRBD1 (5 bases). The length of the CDR3 is 16 residues. The V end lost 7 bases, the J end lost 4 bases, and 21 bases lay between the germline ends. Looked up from germline, CDR1 is SEHNR and CDR2 is FQNEAQ (reference sequence). Together with reference TRBV7-9 and TRBJ2-3, the CDR3 gives the full variable domain: DTGVSQNPRHKITKRGQNVTFRCDPISEHNRLYWYRQTLGQGPEFLTYFQNEAQLEKSRLLSDRFSAERPKGSFSTLEIQRTEQGDSAMYLCASNPGWAVHADTQYFGPGTRLTVL.

The chain recombines TRBV7-9 with TRBJ2-1; 9 positions match TRBD2. CDR1 and CDR2 from the germline V gene are SEHNR and FQNEAQ (reference sequence). The V and J ends lost 5 bases and 4 bases, in that order; junction bases with no gene match: 6. This CDR3 region has 15 residues. CDR3 protein: CASSPVSGGYNEQFF. The CDR3 DNA follows: TGTGCCAGCAGCCCAGTTAGCGGGGGTTACAATGAGCAGTTCTTC.

V is TRBV19 and J is TRBJ2-3; D gene uncertain. The V end was cut by 2 bases, the J end by 10 bases, with 10 bases between. Per the germline V gene, CDR1 is LNHDA and CDR2 is SQIVND (reference sequence). This CDR3 has 12 residues. CDR3 loop: CASSIPDGAQYF. The CDR3 region has the DNA TGTGCCAGTAGTATACCAGACGGTGCGCAGTATTTT.

This clone was detected only a few times. This chain connects TRBV10-3 to TRBJ2-4; 9 bases are a match to TRBD1. Germline values: CDR1 ENHRY, CDR2 SYGVKD. V lost 0 bases, J lost 4 bases, and 4 bases stayed unmatched. The CDR3 spans 16 residues. The CDR3 DNA sequence: TGTGCCATCAGTGAGTCAGGGGACAGGGTGAAAAACATTCAGTACTTC. Amino acid sequence: CAISESGDRVKNIQYF.

The table lists this clone with a few counts. V usage is TRBV5-1 and J usage is TRBJ1-1; 7 nucleotides align to TRBD1. The CDR3 consists of 16 residues. V lost 3 bases to trimming and J lost 0 bases; unmatched junction nucleotides: 8. In germline, CDR1 is SGHRS, CDR2 YFSETQ. Here the CDR3 reads CASSSGTVGMNTEAFF. CDR3 sequence (DNA): TGCGCCAGCAGCTCAGGGACAGTTGGAATGAACACTGAAGCTTTCTTT.

V gene TRBV11-2 combines with J gene TRBJ1-2; maybe TRBD1 (6 bases). The germline V gene has CDR1 SGHAT and CDR2 FQNNGV. V dropped 4 bases and J dropped 4 bases, with 19 bases sitting between them. This CDR3 is 16 amino acids long. The CDR3: CASSSPWVVDSYGYTF. The CDR3 coding sequence is TGTGCCAGCAGCTCACCCTGGGTGGTGGACAGCTATGGCTACACCTTC.

V usage is TRBV6-5 and J usage is TRBJ2-1; no definite D call. The germline gives CDR1 MNHEY, CDR2 SVGAGI. This CDR3 has 11 amino acids. V lost 7 bases and J 6 bases, leaving 7 bases between the germline ends. CDR3 sequence: CASMVSNEQFF. CDR3 coding DNA: TGTGCCAGCATGGTTAGCAATGAGCAGTTCTTC.